One and the same sample provided the 16 T cell receptor beta chains below, sequenced in a study of T cells in Graves' hyperthyroidism and ophthalmopathy. RNA transcripts served as the template for amplifying TCR beta CDR3 regions. HTBI primers were the set used in a first-round RT-PCR of the TCR CDR3. Each CDR3 protein is one row after TCRdb ran MiXCR on the multiplex PCR reads. This table holds about 400,000 distinct CDR3 sequences, around 14% found once. Sequencing used blood. The source is a woman in her 30s with Graves' hyperthyroidism.

CDR3 sequence reads: CSGEKQGTYNEQFF. CDR3 nucleotide sequence: TGCAGCGGGGAAAAACAGGGGACATACAATGAGCAGTTCTTC. The chain is built from TRBV29-1 and TRBJ2-1, with TRBD1 matching 7 bases. This CDR3 is 14 amino acids long. Trimming took 7 bases from V and 4 from J; bases not matched to a gene: 10. Looked up from germline, CDR1 is SQVTM and CDR2 is ANQGSEA.

This clonotype was counted many times. This chain uses TRBV29-1 with TRBJ2-5; 8 nucleotides align to TRBD1. This CDR3 region has 12 residues. Germline V CDR1 and CDR2: SQVTM, ANQGSEA. V trimming: 8 bases; J trimming: 3 bases; junction bases outside the gene matches: 5. The chain's CDR3 is CSFSDREETQYF. CDR3 DNA sequence: TGCAGCTTCTCGGACAGGGAAGAGACCCAGTACTTC.

This chain connects TRBV7-9 to TRBJ2-7; D is ambiguous. Germline V gives CDR1 SEHNR, CDR2 FQNEAQ (reference sequence). V lost 3 bases and J 2 bases, leaving 11 bases between the germline ends. The CDR3 runs to 14 residues. CDR3 region: CASSLSESPYEQYF. CDR3 DNA sequence: TGTGCCAGCAGCTTGTCCGAGTCCCCCTACGAGCAGTACTTC.

Details on this clonotype: This may be a read error: a much more frequent sequence differs by one nucleotide. The gene calls are TRBV12-3 or TRBV12-4 and TRBJ2-1; TRBD2 agrees at 7 bases. This CDR3 is 14 amino acids long. The CDR3 protein is CASYKGGVVNEEFF. CDR3 in DNA: TGTGCCAGCTATAAGGGAGGGGTGGTCAATGAGGAGTTCTTC.

This clonotype was counted at least ten times. The rearrangement uses TRBV20-1 and TRBJ1-5, with a possible D match to TRBD1 (6 bases). The CDR3 spans 16 residues. Germline V CDR1 and CDR2: DFQATT, SNEGSKA (reference sequence). V was shortened by 3 bases and J by 4 bases, with 19 bases between the two germline ends. This CDR3 is CSASKQGRPSNQPQHF. CDR3 nucleotides: TGCAGTGCTAGTAAACAGGGCCGACCTAGTAATCAGCCCCAGCATTTT.

This clonotype showed up just a few times. The chain uses TRBV18 and TRBJ1-5; D is perhaps TRBD1 (5 bases). The CDR3 extends over 15 amino acids. Germline V gene data show CDR1 as KGHSH and CDR2 as LQKENI. Trimming left V 6 bases short and J 3 bases short, with 15 bases between. The CDR3 DNA follows: TGTGCCAGCTCGAGCAGGGTCTCCGACAATCAGCCCCAGCATTTT. Translating gives CASSSRVSDNQPQHF.

This clonotype occurred a few times. This chain links TRBV9 with TRBJ2-7; 10 bases are a match to TRBD1. There are 15 residues in the CDR3. The junction had 6 bases not matched to a gene; V was cut back by 2 bases and J by 4 bases. Germline assignment: CDR1 SGDLS and CDR2 YYNGEE. CDR3 sequence reads: CASSVRGQGGYEQYF. The DNA for the CDR3 is TGTGCCAGCAGCGTTCGTGGACAGGGGGGTTACGAGCAGTACTTC.

The J gene is TRBJ1-4, the V gene TRBV28, with TRBD1 identical over 8 bases. The CDR3 runs 15 residues. Germline loops: CDR1 MDHEN, CDR2 SYDVKM. The trim removed 1 base at V and 6 bases at J, leaving 4 bases unmatched. CDR3 DNA: TGTGCCAGCAGTTTATCCGCGACAGGGGATGAAAAACTGTTTTTT. Protein product: CASSLSATGDEKLFF.

The CDR3 DNA reads TGTGCCAGCAGTATAGACCTAACCCTCCACTTT. Translation: CASSIDLTLHF. The rearrangement uses TRBV12-3 or TRBV12-4 and TRBJ1-6, with D unclear. The V end lost 5 bases, the J end lost 14 bases, and 10 bases lay between the germline ends. The length of the CDR3 is 11 residues.

The sample holds a few counts of this clonotype. The chain links TRBV28 to TRBJ1-5, with D unclear. This CDR3 is 13 amino acids long. The V end lost 5 bases, the J end lost 10 bases, and 15 bases lay between the germline ends. Looked up from germline, CDR1 is MDHEN and CDR2 is SYDVKM. The CDR3 spells CASSPRTRAPQHF. The DNA of the CDR3 is TGTGCCAGCAGTCCGCGAACCCGGGCACCCCAGCATTTT.

This clonotype was counted many times. This chain connects TRBV28 to TRBJ2-1; TRBD2 might be the D (6 bases). V lost 6 bases and J 8 bases, leaving 11 bases between the germline ends. Germline values: CDR1 MDHEN, CDR2 SYDVKM. CDR3 length equals 12 residues. The CDR3 DNA reads as TGTGCCAGCAGCGGGACTTGGGATGAGCAGTTCTTC. This encodes CASSGTWDEQFF.

This clonotype was detected ten times or more. V and J are TRBV28 and TRBJ1-1; no firm D call. CDR1 is MDHEN, CDR2 SYDVKM, per germline. The CDR3 consists of 10 residues. V was trimmed by 4 bases and J by 3 bases, leaving 0 bases between them. CDR3 in DNA: TGTGCCAGCAGTTACACTGAAGCTTTCTTT. This codes for CASSYTEAFF.

This clonotype was picked up many times. The chain is built from TRBV5-1 and TRBJ2-7, with D tentatively TRBD1 or TRBD2 (5 bases each). Germline V gene data show CDR1 as SGHRS and CDR2 as YFSETQ. Trimming shortened V by 0 bases and J by 0 bases, and 7 bases separated the two germline ends. The CDR3 runs to 14 residues. CDR3 DNA sequence: TGCGCCAGCAGCTTGGGGGACCACTCCTACGAGCAGTACTTC. Translating gives CASSLGDHSYEQYF.

The genes are TRBV5-6 and TRBJ2-7, with D uncertain. The germline gives CDR1 SGHDT, CDR2 YYEEEE. Trimming pared 4 bases from V and 3 bases from J, leaving 14 bases between. The CDR3 runs to 14 residues. The CDR3 region is CASSPRTRYYEQYF. Written as DNA, the CDR3 is TGTGCCAGCAGCCCCCGCACGCGGTACTACGAGCAGTACTTC.

This clonotype was counted many times. The chain joins TRBV9 to TRBJ2-3; 7 nucleotides align to TRBD2. Looked up from germline, CDR1 is SGDLS and CDR2 is YYNGEE. The junction had 12 bases not matched to a gene; V was cut back by 0 bases and J by 2 bases. The CDR3 totals 18 residues. CDR3: CASSVAIGGRTLTDTQYF. Here the CDR3 DNA reads TGTGCCAGCAGCGTAGCAATTGGCGGGAGAACCCTCACAGATACGCAGTATTTT.

In this sample, this clonotype turned up many times. The chain couples TRBV28 to TRBJ2-1; D unclear. Germline lookup yields CDR1 MDHEN and CDR2 SYDVKM. The CDR3 is made up of 15 amino acids. The V gene lost 3 bases and the J gene lost 3 bases, with 12 bases spanning the gap. This CDR3 is CASSFPRQGYNEQFF. CDR3 sequence (DNA): TGTGCCAGCAGTTTCCCCAGGCAAGGCTACAATGAGCAGTTCTTC.